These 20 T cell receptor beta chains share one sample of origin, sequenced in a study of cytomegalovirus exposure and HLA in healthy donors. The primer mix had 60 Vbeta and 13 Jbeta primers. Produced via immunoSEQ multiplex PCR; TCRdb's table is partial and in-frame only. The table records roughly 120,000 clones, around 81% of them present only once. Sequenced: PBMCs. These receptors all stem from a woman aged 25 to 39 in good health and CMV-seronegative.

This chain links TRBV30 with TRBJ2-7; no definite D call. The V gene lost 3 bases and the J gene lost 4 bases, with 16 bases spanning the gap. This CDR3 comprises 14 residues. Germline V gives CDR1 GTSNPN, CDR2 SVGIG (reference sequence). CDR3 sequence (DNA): TGTGCCTGGAGCGCTACTCCGGTACGGTACGAGCAGTACTTC. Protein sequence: CAWSATPVRYEQYF.

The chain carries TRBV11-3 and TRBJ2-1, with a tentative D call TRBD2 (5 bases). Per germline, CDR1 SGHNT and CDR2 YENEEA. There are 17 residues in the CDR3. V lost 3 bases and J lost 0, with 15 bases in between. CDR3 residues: CASSLALRAYSYNEQFF. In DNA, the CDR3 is TGTGCCAGCAGCTTGGCTCTGCGGGCGTACTCCTACAATGAGCAGTTCTTC.

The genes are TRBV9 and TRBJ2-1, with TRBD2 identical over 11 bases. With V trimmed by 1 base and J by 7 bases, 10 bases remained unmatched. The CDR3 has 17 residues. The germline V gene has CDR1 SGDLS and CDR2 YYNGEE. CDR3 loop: CASSVLDSGRVVNEQFF. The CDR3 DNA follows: TGTGCCAGCAGCGTACTGGATAGCGGGAGGGTAGTTAATGAGCAGTTCTTC.

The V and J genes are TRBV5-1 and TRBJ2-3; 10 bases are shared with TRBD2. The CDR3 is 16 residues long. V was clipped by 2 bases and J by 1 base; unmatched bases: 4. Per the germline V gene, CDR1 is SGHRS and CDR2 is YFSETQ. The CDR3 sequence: CASSFLAGEGTDTQYF. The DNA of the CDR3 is TGCGCCAGCAGCTTCCTAGCGGGAGAGGGCACAGATACGCAGTATTTT.

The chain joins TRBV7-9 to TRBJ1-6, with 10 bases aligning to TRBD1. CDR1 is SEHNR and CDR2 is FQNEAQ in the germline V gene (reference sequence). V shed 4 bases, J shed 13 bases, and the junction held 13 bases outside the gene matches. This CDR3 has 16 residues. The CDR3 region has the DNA TGTGCCAGCAGCTACGCTGTGGGACAGGGGTCAACCCCCCTCCACTTT. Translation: CASSYAVGQGSTPLHF.

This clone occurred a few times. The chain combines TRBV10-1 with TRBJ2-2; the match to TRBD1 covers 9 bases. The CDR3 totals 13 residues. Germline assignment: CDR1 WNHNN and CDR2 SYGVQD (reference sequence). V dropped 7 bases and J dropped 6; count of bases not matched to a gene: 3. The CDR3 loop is CASKGQGPGELFF. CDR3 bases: TGCGCCAGCAAGGGACAGGGCCCCGGGGAGCTGTTTTTT.

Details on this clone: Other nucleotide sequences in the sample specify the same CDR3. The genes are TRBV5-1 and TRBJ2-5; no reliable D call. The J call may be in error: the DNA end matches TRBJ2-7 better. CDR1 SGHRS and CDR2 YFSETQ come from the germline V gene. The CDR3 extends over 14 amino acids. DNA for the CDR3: TGCGCCAGCAGCTTGGGATCCGGGTCCTACGAGCAGTACTTC. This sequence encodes CASSLGSGSYEQYF.

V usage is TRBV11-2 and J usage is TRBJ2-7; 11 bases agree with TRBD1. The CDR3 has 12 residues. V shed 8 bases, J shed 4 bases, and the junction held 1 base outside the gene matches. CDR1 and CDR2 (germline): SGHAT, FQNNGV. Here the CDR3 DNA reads TGTGCCAGCGGGACAGGGGGTTACGAGCAGTACTTC. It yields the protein CASGTGGYEQYF. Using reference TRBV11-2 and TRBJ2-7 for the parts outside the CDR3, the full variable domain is EAGVAQSPRYKIIEKRQSVAFWCNPISGHATLYWYQQILGQGPKLLIQFQNNGVVDDSQLPKDRFSAERLKGVDSTLKIQPAKLEDSAVYLCASGTGGYEQYFGPGTRLTVT.

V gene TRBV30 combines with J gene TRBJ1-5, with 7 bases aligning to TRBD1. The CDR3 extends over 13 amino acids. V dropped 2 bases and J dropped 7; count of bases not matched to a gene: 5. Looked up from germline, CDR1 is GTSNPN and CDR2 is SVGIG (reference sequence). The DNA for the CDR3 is TGTGCCTGGAGTACAGGGGCCCGACAGCCCCAGCATTTT. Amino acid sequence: CAWSTGARQPQHF. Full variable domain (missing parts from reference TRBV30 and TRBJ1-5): SQTIHQWPATLVQPVGSPLSLECTVEGTSNPNLYWYRQAAGRGLQLLFYSVGIGQISSEVPQNLSASRPQDRQFILSSKKLLLSDSGFYLCAWSTGARQPQHFGDGTRLSIL.

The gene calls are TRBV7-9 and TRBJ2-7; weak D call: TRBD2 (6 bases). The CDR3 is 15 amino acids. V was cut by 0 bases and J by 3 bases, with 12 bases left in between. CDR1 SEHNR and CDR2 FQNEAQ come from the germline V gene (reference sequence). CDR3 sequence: CASSLAGGPIYEQYF. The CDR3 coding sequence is TGTGCCAGCAGCTTAGCGGGAGGCCCCATCTACGAGCAGTACTTC.

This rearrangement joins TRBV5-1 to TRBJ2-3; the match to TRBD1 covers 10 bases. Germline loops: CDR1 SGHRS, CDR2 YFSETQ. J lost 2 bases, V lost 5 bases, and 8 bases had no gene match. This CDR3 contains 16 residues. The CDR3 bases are TGCGCCAGCAGTTTCCCCGGGACAGGGGTCACAGATACGCAGTATTTT. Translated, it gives CASSFPGTGVTDTQYF.

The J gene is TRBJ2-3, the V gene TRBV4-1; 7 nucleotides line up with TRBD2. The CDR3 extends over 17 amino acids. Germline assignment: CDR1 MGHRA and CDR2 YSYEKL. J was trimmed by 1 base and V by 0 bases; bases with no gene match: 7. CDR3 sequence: CASSQDLAGEGTDTQYF. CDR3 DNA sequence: TGCGCCAGCAGCCAAGATCTTGCGGGAGAGGGCACAGATACGCAGTATTTT.

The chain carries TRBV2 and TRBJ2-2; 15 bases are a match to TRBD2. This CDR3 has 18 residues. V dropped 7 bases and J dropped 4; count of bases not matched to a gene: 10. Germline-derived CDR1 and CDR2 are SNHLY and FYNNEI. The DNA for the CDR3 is TGTGCCAGCAATGTTGGACTAGCGGGAGGGCCAGGCACCGGGGAGCTGTTTTTT. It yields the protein CASNVGLAGGPGTGELFF.

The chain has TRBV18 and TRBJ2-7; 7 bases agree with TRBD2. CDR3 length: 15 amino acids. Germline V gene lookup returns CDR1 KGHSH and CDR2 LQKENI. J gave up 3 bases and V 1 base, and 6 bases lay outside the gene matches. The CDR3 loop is CASSPRLAVFYEQYF. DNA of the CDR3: TGTGCCAGCTCACCACGGCTAGCGGTCTTCTACGAGCAGTACTTC.

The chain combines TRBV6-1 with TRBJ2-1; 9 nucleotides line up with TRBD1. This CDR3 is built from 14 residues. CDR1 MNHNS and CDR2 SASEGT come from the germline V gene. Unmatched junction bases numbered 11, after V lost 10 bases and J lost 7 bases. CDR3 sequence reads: CATEDRGGPNEQFF. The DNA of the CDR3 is TGTGCCACCGAGGACAGGGGTGGCCCGAATGAGCAGTTCTTC.

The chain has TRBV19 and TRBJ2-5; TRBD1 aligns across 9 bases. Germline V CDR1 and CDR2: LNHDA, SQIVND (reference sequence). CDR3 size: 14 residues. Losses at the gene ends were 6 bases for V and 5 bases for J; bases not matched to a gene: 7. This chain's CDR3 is CASRRGQGMETQYF. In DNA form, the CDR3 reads TGTGCCAGTAGGAGGGGACAGGGTATGGAGACCCAGTACTTC.

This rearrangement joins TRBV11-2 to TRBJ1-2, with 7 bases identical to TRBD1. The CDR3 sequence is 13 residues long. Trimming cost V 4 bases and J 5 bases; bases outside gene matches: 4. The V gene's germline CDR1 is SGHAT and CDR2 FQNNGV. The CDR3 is CASSSGTEYGYTF. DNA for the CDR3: TGTGCCAGCAGCTCCGGGACAGAGTATGGCTACACCTTC.

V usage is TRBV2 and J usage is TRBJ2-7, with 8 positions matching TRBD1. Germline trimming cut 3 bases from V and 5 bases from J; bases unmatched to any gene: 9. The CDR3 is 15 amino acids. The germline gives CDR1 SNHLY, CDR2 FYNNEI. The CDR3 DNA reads TGTGCCAGCAGTGACACTTGGCAGGGGGCCGACGAGCAGTACTTC. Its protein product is CASSDTWQGADEQYF.

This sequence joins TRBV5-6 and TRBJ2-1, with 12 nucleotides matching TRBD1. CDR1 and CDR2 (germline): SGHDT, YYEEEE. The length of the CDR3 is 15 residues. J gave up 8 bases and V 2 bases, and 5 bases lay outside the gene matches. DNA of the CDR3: TGTGCCAGCAGCTTCGGGACAGGGGGCATGGATGAGCAGTTCTTC. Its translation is CASSFGTGGMDEQFF.

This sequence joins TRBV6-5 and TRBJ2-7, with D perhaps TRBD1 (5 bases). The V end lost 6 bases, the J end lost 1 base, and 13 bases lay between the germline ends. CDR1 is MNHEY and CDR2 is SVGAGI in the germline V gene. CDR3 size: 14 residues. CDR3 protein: CASSPTAGSYEQYF. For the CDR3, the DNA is TGTGCCAGCAGCCCTACCGCAGGGTCCTACGAGCAGTACTTC.